Following are 3 T cell receptor beta chains from one sample sequenced in a study of shared clonotypes between healthy human individuals. Assay: immunoSEQ multiplex PCR; the TCRdb copy retains only in-frame clones and omits some. The sample has approximately 1,000,000 clones; about four fifths are singletons. Sequenced sample: memory CD4+ T cells from PBMCs. As for subset: CD45RA-negative fraction. The receptor set was obtained from a man aged 18 to 29 in good health. Some clones in this sample may be carry-over from other donors' samples.

The chain employs TRBV18 and TRBJ2-5; TRBD1 aligns across 10 bases. The CDR3 is made up of 16 amino acids. V lost 3 bases to trimming and J lost 6 bases; unmatched junction nucleotides: 10. Germline V gene sequence: CDR1 KGHSH, CDR2 LQKENI. CDR3 coding DNA: TGTGCCAGCTCACCTTCCCCGGGACAGGGGTTGCAGACCCAGTACTTC. Translating it yields CASSPSPGQGLQTQYF. The full variable domain, rest sourced from reference TRBV18 and TRBJ2-5, is NAGVMQNPRHLVRRRGQEARLRCSPMKGHSHVYWYRQLPEEGLKFMVYLQKENIIDESGMPKERFSAEFPKEGPSILRIQQVVRGDSAAYFCASSPSPGQGLQTQYFGPGTRLLVL.

The CDR3 reads CASSLASDLSYNEQFF. The CDR3 nucleotides read TGTGCCAGCAGCTTAGCTAGCGATCTAAGCTACAATGAGCAGTTCTTC. J is TRBJ2-1 and V is TRBV7-2, with D perhaps TRBD2 (5 bases). Germline CDR1 reads SGHTA; CDR2 reads FQGNSA. The CDR3 runs 16 residues. Trimming pared 0 bases from V and 3 bases from J, leaving 12 bases between.

This chain connects TRBV28 to TRBJ2-2; 9 positions match TRBD1. V gave up 4 bases and J gave up 7 bases; unmatched junction bases: 7. The CDR3 length is 15 residues. Germline-derived CDR1 and CDR2 are MDHEN and SYDVKM. The chain's CDR3 is CASSSAGTGIGELFF. The CDR3 nucleotides are TGTGCCAGCAGTTCCGCCGGGACAGGGATCGGGGAGCTGTTTTTT.